This entry lists 17 T cell receptor beta chains sequenced from one sample in a study of T cells in localized non-small cell lung cancer. TCRdb's table, derived via immunoSEQ multiplex PCR, lists solely in-frame clones and lacks some. The data contain about 4,500 clones, about 29% of them singletons. The material was lung tumor tissue, obtained before any cancer treatment. These receptors originate from a male donor at least 60 years old with stage I lung adenocarcinoma.

There are a few counts of this clone. The CDR3 protein is CASSPNILAGGPNEQFF. Here the CDR3 DNA reads TGCGCCAGCAGCCCCAACATCCTAGCGGGGGGGCCCAATGAGCAGTTCTTC. V usage is TRBV5-1 and J usage is TRBJ2-1; 12 bases line up with TRBD2. V shed 4 bases, J shed 6 bases, and the junction held 11 bases outside the gene matches. The CDR3 contains 17 residues. CDR1 is SGHRS, CDR2 YFSETQ, per germline.

This clone was recorded a few times. Other DNA variants within this sample encode the same CDR3. The CDR3 loop reads CASSLSPGQGDYGYTF. The CDR3 bases are TGCGCCAGCAGCTTGTCGCCGGGACAGGGGGACTATGGCTACACCTTC. The chain has TRBV5-1 and TRBJ1-2, with 11 bases lining up with TRBD1. Germline V gene sequence: CDR1 SGHRS, CDR2 YFSETQ. The CDR3 loop spans 16 amino acids. J lost 3 bases, V lost 1 base, and 5 bases had no gene match.

The genes are TRBV5-1 and TRBJ2-5; D gene ambiguous. The germline gives CDR1 SGHRS, CDR2 YFSETQ. V was trimmed by 5 bases and J by 5 bases, leaving 16 bases between them. The CDR3 is made up of 14 amino acids. The CDR3 DNA reads as TGCGCCAGCAGTACCAGCTCTCACTCGGAGACCCAGTACTTC. Its translation: CASSTSSHSETQYF.

The chain uses TRBV30 and TRBJ2-3; a possible D gene is TRBD2 (5 bases). Trimming took off 1 base at V and 6 bases at J, with 14 bases between the two ends. The germline V gene has CDR1 GTSNPN and CDR2 SVGIG (reference sequence). This CDR3 region has 14 residues. CDR3 DNA sequence: TGTGCCTGGAGTGAAGGCCCCGGGGTGGATACGCAGTATTTT. Protein: CAWSEGPGVDTQYF.

By sample share, this clone is medium-sized. The chain uses TRBV5-1 and TRBJ1-4, with TRBD1 matching over 7 bases. Germline V gives CDR1 SGHRS, CDR2 YFSETQ. The V segment lost 0 bases and the J segment 0 bases; nucleotides outside the gene matches: 5. The CDR3 has 17 residues. CDR3 sequence reads: CASSLAGQSSTNEKLFF. The DNA of the CDR3 is TGCGCCAGCAGCTTGGCGGGACAGAGCTCAACTAATGAAAAACTGTTTTTT.

The J gene is TRBJ1-3, the V gene TRBV11-3; weak D call: TRBD1 (5 bases). CDR1 and CDR2 from the germline V gene are SGHNT and YENEEA. Trimming left V 3 bases short and J 2 bases short, with 8 bases between. The CDR3 consists of 14 residues. CDR3 loop: CASSLPGAGNTIYF. The CDR3 DNA is TGTGCCAGCAGCTTGCCGGGGGCTGGAAACACCATATATTTT.

This CDR3 is CASSYGQGSTEAFF. In nucleotides, the CDR3 is TGTGCCAGCAGTTACGGACAGGGGTCCACTGAAGCTTTCTTT. V and J are TRBV6-8 and TRBJ1-1; 9 positions match TRBD1. This CDR3 comprises 14 residues. Trimming removed 2 bases from V and 4 bases from J; junction bases left unmatched: 2. CDR1 is MNHGY and CDR2 is SAAAGT in the germline V gene.

This clone was detected a few times. The chain uses TRBV11-3 and TRBJ2-7; TRBD1 matches at 7 bases. Per germline, CDR1 SGHNT and CDR2 YENEEA. Trimming removed 1 base from V and 3 bases from J; junction bases left unmatched: 12. The CDR3 consists of 17 residues. The CDR3 sequence is CASSLGKPGQPNYEQYF. In DNA form, the CDR3 reads TGTGCCAGCAGCTTAGGGAAGCCGGGACAGCCAAACTACGAGCAGTACTTC.

This clone came up a few times. The chain combines TRBV6-8 with TRBJ2-1; D uncertain. The V gene's germline CDR1 is MNHGY and CDR2 SAAAGT. The ends were cut back, 0 bases at V and 1 base at J, with 7 bases in the middle. The CDR3 length is 15 residues. This chain's CDR3 is CASSYSFQSYNEQFF. Here the CDR3 DNA reads TGTGCCAGCAGTTACTCGTTCCAGTCCTACAATGAGCAGTTCTTC.

The chain joins TRBV18 to TRBJ1-3; TRBD1 matches 8 bases. The V segment lost 3 bases and the J segment 2 bases; nucleotides outside the gene matches: 3. Per germline, CDR1 KGHSH and CDR2 LQKENI. The CDR3 totals 15 residues. CDR3 in DNA: TGTGCCAGCTCACCCCCGGACAGGGCTGGAAACACCATATATTTT. This codes for CASSPPDRAGNTIYF. Complete variable domain (other parts from reference TRBV18 and TRBJ1-3): NAGVMQNPRHLVRRRGQEARLRCSPMKGHSHVYWYRQLPEEGLKFMVYLQKENIIDESGMPKERFSAEFPKEGPSILRIQQVVRGDSAAYFCASSPPDRAGNTIYFGEGSWLTVV.

The chain couples TRBV29-1 to TRBJ2-1; 7 bases agree with TRBD1. CDR3 length: 13 amino acids. Germline V gene data show CDR1 as SQVTM and CDR2 as ANQGSEA. After removal of 5 bases from V and 7 bases from J, the junction contained 8 bases not matched to a gene. As DNA, the CDR3 is TGCAGCGTTCGAACAGGGGTCGGGAATGAGCAGTTCTTC. It is translated as CSVRTGVGNEQFF.

This chain uses TRBV30 with TRBJ2-7; D is ambiguous. Germline CDR1 reads GTSNPN; CDR2 reads SVGIG (reference sequence). Trimming took off 0 bases at V and 2 bases at J, with 11 bases between the two ends. The CDR3 extends over 14 amino acids. In DNA, the CDR3 is TGTGCCTGGAGTGTACTGAACAGCCCCTACGAGCAGTACTTC. Protein: CAWSVLNSPYEQYF. The full variable domain, its missing parts supplied by reference TRBV30 and TRBJ2-7, is SQTIHQWPATLVQPVGSPLSLECTVEGTSNPNLYWYRQAAGRGLQLLFYSVGIGQISSEVPQNLSASRPQDRQFILSSKKLLLSDSGFYLCAWSVLNSPYEQYFGPGTRLTVT.

This clone was counted between two and nine times. This chain connects TRBV6-8 to TRBJ2-5; 8 positions match TRBD1. The CDR3 extends over 15 amino acids. Germline-derived CDR1 and CDR2 are MNHGY and SAAAGT. V shed 5 bases, J shed 8 bases, and the junction held 13 bases outside the gene matches. The CDR3 reads CASSETRTGFETQYF. The CDR3 region has the DNA TGTGCCAGCAGTGAGACCAGGACAGGGTTTGAAACCCAGTACTTC.

This clone was counted only a few times. The chain has TRBV11-3 and TRBJ2-2; D might be TRBD1 (6 bases). CDR3 length: 15 amino acids. Germline loops: CDR1 SGHNT, CDR2 YENEEA. V was cut by 4 bases and J by 1 base, with 10 bases left in between. The CDR3 nucleotides read TGTGCCAGCAGCTCAGGGGTTTTGAACACCGGGGAGCTGTTTTTT. It yields the protein CASSSGVLNTGELFF.

J is TRBJ1-1 and V is TRBV10-2; tentatively, D is TRBD1 (6 bases). In germline, CDR1 is WSHSY, CDR2 SAAADI. V lost 6 bases, J lost 3 bases, and 20 bases lay in between. The CDR3 has 16 amino acids. The CDR3 DNA is TGCGCCAGCAGGGGGAGGGGGACTATTGGGTACACTGAAGCTTTCTTT. This sequence encodes CASRGRGTIGYTEAFF.

The sample holds a few counts of this clone. The rearrangement joins TRBV5-1 to TRBJ2-2, with TRBD2 identical over 13 bases. This CDR3 comprises 19 residues. Per germline, CDR1 SGHRS and CDR2 YFSETQ. Losses at the gene ends were 0 bases for V and 2 bases for J; bases not matched to a gene: 7. The CDR3 sequence: CASSLGGLAGAFNTGELFF. The CDR3 nucleotides read TGCGCCAGCAGCTTGGGCGGACTAGCGGGGGCCTTTAACACCGGGGAGCTGTTTTTT.

The DNA of the CDR3 is TGTGCCATCAGTGAGTCGGCGGGGACCGGGGAGCTGTTTTTT. Amino acid sequence: CAISESAGTGELFF. The chain links TRBV10-3 to TRBJ2-2; maybe TRBD2 (6 bases). This CDR3 has 14 amino acids. The germline V gene has CDR1 ENHRY and CDR2 SYGVKD. Trimming shortened V by 0 bases and J by 5 bases, and 7 bases separated the two germline ends.